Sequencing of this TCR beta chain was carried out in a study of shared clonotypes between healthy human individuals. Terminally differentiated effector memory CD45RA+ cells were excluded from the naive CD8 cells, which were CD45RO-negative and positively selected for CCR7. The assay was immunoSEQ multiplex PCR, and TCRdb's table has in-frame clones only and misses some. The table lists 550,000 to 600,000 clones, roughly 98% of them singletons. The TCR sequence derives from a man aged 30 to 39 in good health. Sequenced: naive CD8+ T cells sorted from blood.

CDR3 in DNA: TGTGCCAGCAGCTTACTAGGGGAAGCTAACTATGGCTACACCTTC. Residues: CASSLLGEANYGYTF. The V call is TRBV7-9, the J call TRBJ1-2; the D gene is possibly TRBD1 (5 bases). V was shortened by 2 bases and J by 0 bases, with 10 bases between the two germline ends. The CDR3 has 15 amino acids. Germline V lookup: CDR1 SEHNR, CDR2 FQNEAQ (reference sequence).